This TCR beta chain is from a study of cytomegalovirus exposure and HLA in healthy donors. Broader study findings: CMV antigen specificity of three CMV-associated chains was confirmed in vitro. Generally TCR sequences proved uncommon, though certain public TCRs appeared in numerous donors. A later analysis found TCR association rates differed by HLA locus, highest for DRB1 and lowest for HLA-C.

On this clone: Antigen unknown.

The V and J ends lost 2 bases and 7 bases respectively, with 12 bases between them. This CDR3 has 13 residues. In germline, CDR1 is SGHRS, CDR2 YFSETQ. PCR used 60 Vbeta primers and 13 Jbeta primers. Data came from immunoSEQ multiplex PCR; TCRdb stores just in-frame clones and leaves some out. The profile shows under 150,000 clones, about four fifths of them singletons. J is TRBJ2-5 and V is TRBV5-1, with unresolved D. The sequence was collected from a male donor in good health and CMV-seronegative. Input material: PBMCs. CDR3 region: CASSFEPRGTQYF. CDR3 nucleotides: TGCGCCAGCAGCTTTGAACCCCGAGGGACCCAGTACTTC.